The clone carrying this T cell receptor beta chain was seen many times. Its antigen is not identified. V dropped 5 bases and J dropped 0; count of bases not matched to a gene: 19. Germline values: CDR1 LNHDA, CDR2 SQIVND (reference sequence). The CDR3 runs 20 residues. RNA transcripts were the source from which TCR beta CDR3 regions were amplified. An opening RT-PCR round employed HTBI primers and preceded a second-round multiplex PCR. From the multiplex PCR reads, TCRdb called clonotypes with MiXCR, one entry per CDR3 protein. Among 450,000 or so distinct CDR3 sequences, 13% to 15% were seen once, and the ten largest hold about 9.4%. These data come from a study of Graves' ophthalmopathy and Graves' hyperthyroidism. The wider study: Researchers obtained peripheral blood at initial diagnosis, before any treatment had begun. Study outcomes and limitations: Ophthalmopathy progression cases were predicted by the model with approximately 71% sensitivity and approximately 74% specificity.

Where ophthalmopathy was present, donors had moderate-to-severe activity, CAS ≥3, NOSPECS ≥4 and duration under 3 months. The sequencing sample was made of blood. The sequence derives from a woman aged 25-40 years with Graves' ophthalmopathy. The genes are TRBV19 and TRBJ1-5; 7 bases align to TRBD1. CDR3 sequence (DNA): TGTGCCAGTAGTCCAACCCCGCCGGGACAGCCTATTAATAGCAATCAGCCCCAGCATTTT. It encodes CASSPTPPGQPINSNQPQHF.